Below, 4 T cell receptor beta chains from the same sample are listed, as sequenced in a study of T-cell memory formation after mild COVID-19. TCRdb fed the 5' RACE reads into MiXCR, producing one record per CDR3 protein. The table has about 190,000 distinct CDR3 sequences, 27% seen once. The sequenced sample consisted of PBMCs or a T cell subset sorted from them (not recorded which). The receptors were gathered from an adult woman who had mild COVID-19 (a few samples of this study predate the infection). Cell type and time point are not known.

This chain connects TRBV11-2 to TRBJ2-1; D is undetermined. Germline V gives CDR1 SGHAT, CDR2 FQNNGV. V gave up 1 base and J gave up 14 bases, with 12 bases separating them. The CDR3 is 12 amino acids. CDR3 loop: CASSLAGPDKFF. The CDR3 DNA is TGTGCCAGCAGCTTAGCCGGGCCGGATAAGTTCTTC.

This chain connects TRBV7-8 to TRBJ2-5, with 9 nucleotides matching TRBD2. Trimming removed 3 bases from V and 0 bases from J; junction bases left unmatched: 2. Germline V gene lookup returns CDR1 SGHVS and CDR2 FQNEAQ. The CDR3 length is 15 residues. The CDR3 loop reads CASSLREGYQETQYF. CDR3 nucleotide sequence: TGTGCCAGCAGCTTGCGGGAGGGCTACCAAGAGACCCAGTACTTC.

The V and J genes are TRBV7-2 and TRBJ2-1; D ambiguous. The CDR3 runs to 13 residues. The V gene lost 5 bases and the J gene lost 4 bases, with 9 bases spanning the gap. Per germline, CDR1 SGHTA and CDR2 FQGNSA. This CDR3 is CASSQIVYNEQFF. The CDR3 bases are TGTGCCAGCAGCCAGATAGTATACAATGAGCAGTTCTTC.

The V call is TRBV7-2, the J call TRBJ2-7, with 7 bases identical to TRBD1. CDR3 length equals 15 residues. Germline lookup yields CDR1 SGHTA and CDR2 FQGNSA. The J segment lost 7 bases and the V segment lost 1 base, leaving 10 bases of the junction unmatched. CDR3 protein: CASSLGPTGAIEQYF. The CDR3 nucleotides read TGTGCCAGCAGCTTAGGTCCCACAGGGGCGATAGAGCAGTACTTC.